This TCR beta chain was recovered during a study of blood T cells in healthy people across ages (dated by TCRdb to between 2015 and 2017). Context from the whole study: In model experiments, template switching captured roughly one uniquely barcoded TCR beta cDNA molecule for every two T cells. To avoid experimental bias, donors of different ages were distributed randomly across sequencing lanes. Age-related changes in TCR beta repertoire diversity were measured in the study by deep sequencing normalized with unique cDNA molecular identifiers. Four age groups were formed from the donors: young (average approximately 16 years), middle-aged (around 39), aged (under 70) and long-lived (roughly 88). Using the same blood draw, the study looked at two additional independent replicas of 1 million unique cDNA reads for two donors, one aged 18 to 30 and the other aged 80 or older. What the authors observed across the whole study: Since profiling was done on bulk unsorted PBMCs, naive and antigen-experienced compartments could not be conclusively compared. As age increased, observed TCR beta diversity per million T cells dropped in a roughly linear way, and a significant reduction was already evident by age roughly 36. Observed TCR beta diversity correlated strongly with the percentage of naive T cells measured by flow cytometry. Because donor CMV infection status was unknown, age-related changes in expanded clonotypes were potentially confounded. Estimates of total diversity based on one million sequenced T cells were considered lower bounds and underestimates. Compared with the aged group, the long-lived group had more naive CD4+ T cells, fewer expanded clones and increased TCR diversity, suggesting age selection.

Library generation was performed with 5' RACE. Sequencing used an Illumina HiSeq 2500. A second PCR of roughly 6 to 12 cycles was run with a J-beta primer mix and a sample-barcoded 5' primer. Each TCR beta cDNA molecule received a unique molecular identifier from a template-switch 5' adaptor carrying 12 random nucleotides. Each sample yielded at least 2.5 million CDR3-containing paired-end reads. First-strand cDNA synthesis was performed from all RNA using the Mint cDNA synthesis kit, with priming by a TRBC-specific oligonucleotide. Following uracil-DNA glycosylase treatment, a first 18-cycle PCR with universal primers M1SS and BC2_uni_R was performed on all cDNA. The study's own analysis went as follows. For normalization, 1 million high-quality reads were randomly selected from each sample, with every read carrying a distinct molecular identifier. Instead of being binned into consensus sequences, reads that shared molecular identifiers were thrown out. MiTCR, run with a Q25 quality threshold and the strictest error-elimination algorithm, handled CDR3 identification, clonotype clustering and error correction. A nonparametric unseen species model with Euler transformation was used to estimate a lower bound on total TCR beta diversity. TCRdb reanalyzed the raw reads on its own, using fastp at Q25 for trimming and MiXCR for clone calling, and kept in-frame beta chains. Each entry is one CDR3 protein sequence, shown with its most common DNA and genes. None of the V and J calls come from the authors' own analysis; TCRdb made them. In this sample the table shows fewer than 2,000,000 distinct CDR3 sequences, about 31% of which occur a single time. The ten most abundant clones make up over 9% of the sample.

The donors were some 36 Caucasian individuals from Russia, aged roughly 6 to 100 years, who were systemically healthy. Each donor gave 8 to 10 milliliters of peripheral blood, collected into EDTA-treated Vacutainer tubes. Ficoll-Paque density-gradient centrifugation was used to isolate PBMCs, with at least 7 million per sample. Total RNA was extracted from PBMCs with Trizol reagent, with at least 6 micrograms obtained per sample. For every donor, an aliquot of PBMCs went through flow cytometry to measure the percentages of naive CD45RAhigh/CD27high T cells. This clonotype was seen many times. Its binding antigen is unknown. No quality values exist for individual bases; no much larger clone is one base distant. Between the V and J ends, shortened by 5 bases and 6 bases respectively, the junction contains 14 bases. CDR1 and CDR2, per the germline V gene (reference sequence), are MNHEY and SMNVEV. From its cysteine to its phenylalanine, the CDR3 spans 13 amino acids. Just the 39-base CDR3 DNA is kept, in frame starting at base 1.

The sample consisted of blood. This sequence originates from a woman aged 25 to 39 in good health. The chain is made from TRBV27 and TRBJ2-7, with the D gene not confidently named. Here the CDR3 is given as CASSAGPGVEQYF. The DNA reads TGTGCCAGCAGTGCCGGGCCTGGGGTCGAGCAGTACTTC.